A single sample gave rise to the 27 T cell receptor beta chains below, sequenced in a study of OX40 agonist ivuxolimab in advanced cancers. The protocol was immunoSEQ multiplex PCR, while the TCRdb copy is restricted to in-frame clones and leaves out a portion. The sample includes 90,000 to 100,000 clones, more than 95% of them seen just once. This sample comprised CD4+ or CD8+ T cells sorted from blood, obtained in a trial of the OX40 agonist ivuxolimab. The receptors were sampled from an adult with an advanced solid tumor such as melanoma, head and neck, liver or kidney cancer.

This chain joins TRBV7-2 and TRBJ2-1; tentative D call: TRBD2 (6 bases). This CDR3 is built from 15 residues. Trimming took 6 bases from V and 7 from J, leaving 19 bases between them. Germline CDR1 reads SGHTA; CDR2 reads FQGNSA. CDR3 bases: TGTGCCAGCAGTCGATCCGGGAGCCCCTGGAATGAGCAGTTCTTC. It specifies CASSRSGSPWNEQFF.

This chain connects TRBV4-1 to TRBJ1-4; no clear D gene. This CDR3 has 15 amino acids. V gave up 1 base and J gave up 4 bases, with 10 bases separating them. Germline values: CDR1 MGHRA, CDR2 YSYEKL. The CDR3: CASSQVKGDNEKLFF. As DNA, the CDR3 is TGCGCCAGCAGCCAAGTGAAGGGAGATAATGAAAAACTGTTTTTT.

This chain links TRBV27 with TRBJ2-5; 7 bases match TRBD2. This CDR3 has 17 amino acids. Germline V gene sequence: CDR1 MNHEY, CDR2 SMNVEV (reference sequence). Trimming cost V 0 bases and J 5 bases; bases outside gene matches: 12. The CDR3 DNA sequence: TGTGCCAGCAGTTTATCGTCGGGGAGGGCGCCCTCGGAGACCCAGTACTTC. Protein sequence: CASSLSSGRAPSETQYF.

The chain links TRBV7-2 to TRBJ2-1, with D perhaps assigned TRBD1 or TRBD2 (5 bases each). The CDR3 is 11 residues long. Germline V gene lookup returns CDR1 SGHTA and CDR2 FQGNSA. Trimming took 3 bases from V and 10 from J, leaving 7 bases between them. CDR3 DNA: TGTGCCAGCAGCTTCGAGGGGGAGCAGTTCTTC. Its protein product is CASSFEGEQFF. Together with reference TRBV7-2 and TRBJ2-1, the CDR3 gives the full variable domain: GAGVSQSPSNKVTEKGKDVELRCDPISGHTALYWYRQSLGQGLEFLIYFQGNSAPDKSGLPSDRFSAERTGGSVSTLTIQRTQQEDSAVYLCASSFEGEQFFGPGTRLTVL.

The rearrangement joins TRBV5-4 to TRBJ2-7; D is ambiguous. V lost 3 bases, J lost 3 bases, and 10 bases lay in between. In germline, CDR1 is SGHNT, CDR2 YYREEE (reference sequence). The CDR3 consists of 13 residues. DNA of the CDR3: TGTGCCAGCAGCTCGCCGCCCGACTACGAGCAGTACTTC. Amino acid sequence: CASSSPPDYEQYF. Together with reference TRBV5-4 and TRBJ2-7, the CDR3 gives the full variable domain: ETGVTQSPTHLIKTRGQQVTLRCSSQSGHNTVSWYQQALGQGPQFIFQYYREEENGRGNFPPRFSGLQFPNYSSELNVNALELDDSALYLCASSSPPDYEQYFGPGTRLTVT.

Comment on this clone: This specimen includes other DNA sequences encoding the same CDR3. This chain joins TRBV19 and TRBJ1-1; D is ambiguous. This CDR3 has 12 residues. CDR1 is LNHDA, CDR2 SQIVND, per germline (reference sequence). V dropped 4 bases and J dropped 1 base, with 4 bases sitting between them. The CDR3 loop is CASSSGNTEAFF. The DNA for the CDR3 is TGTGCCAGTAGTAGCGGGAACACTGAAGCTTTCTTT.

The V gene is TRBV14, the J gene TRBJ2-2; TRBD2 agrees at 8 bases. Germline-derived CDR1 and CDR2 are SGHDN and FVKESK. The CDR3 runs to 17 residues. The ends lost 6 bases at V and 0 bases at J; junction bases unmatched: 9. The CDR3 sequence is CASRLTGGEANTGELFF. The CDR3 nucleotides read TGTGCCAGCAGACTGACGGGAGGGGAGGCGAACACCGGGGAGCTGTTTTTT. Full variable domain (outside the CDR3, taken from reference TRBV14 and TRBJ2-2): EAGVTQFPSHSVIEKGQTVTLRCDPISGHDNLYWYRRVMGKEIKFLLHFVKESKQDESGMPNNRFLAERTGGTYSTLKVQPAELEDSGVYFCASRLTGGEANTGELFFGEGSRLTVL.

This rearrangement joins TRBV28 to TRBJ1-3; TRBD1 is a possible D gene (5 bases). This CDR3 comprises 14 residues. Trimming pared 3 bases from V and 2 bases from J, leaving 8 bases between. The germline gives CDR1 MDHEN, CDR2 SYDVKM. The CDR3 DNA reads TGTGCCAGCAGTTTCTTAGGGGCTGGAAACACCATATATTTT. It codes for CASSFLGAGNTIYF.

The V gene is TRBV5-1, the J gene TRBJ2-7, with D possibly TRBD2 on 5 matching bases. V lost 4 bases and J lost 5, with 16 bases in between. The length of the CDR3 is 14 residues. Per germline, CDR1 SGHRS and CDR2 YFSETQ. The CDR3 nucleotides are TGCGCCAGCAGCCTAACCCCTCCGGGGAACGAGCAGTACTTC. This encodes CASSLTPPGNEQYF. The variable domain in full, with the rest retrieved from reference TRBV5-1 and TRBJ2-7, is KAGVTQTPRYLIKTRGQQVTLSCSPISGHRSVSWYQQTPGQGLQFLFEYFSETQRNKGNFPGRFSGRQFSNSRSEMNVSTLELGDSALYLCASSLTPPGNEQYFGPGTRLTVT.

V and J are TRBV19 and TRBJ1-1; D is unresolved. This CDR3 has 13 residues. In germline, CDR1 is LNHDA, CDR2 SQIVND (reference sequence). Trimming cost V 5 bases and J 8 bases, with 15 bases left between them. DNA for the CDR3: TGTGCCAGTAGTTCTCGACCGGGTGGGGAAGCTTTCTTT. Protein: CASSSRPGGEAFF. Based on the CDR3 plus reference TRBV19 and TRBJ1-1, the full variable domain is DGGITQSPKYLFRKEGQNVTLSCEQNLNHDAMYWYRQDPGQGLRLIYYSQIVNDFQKGDIAEGYSVSREKKESFPLTVTSAQKNPTAFYLCASSSRPGGEAFFGQGTRLTVV.

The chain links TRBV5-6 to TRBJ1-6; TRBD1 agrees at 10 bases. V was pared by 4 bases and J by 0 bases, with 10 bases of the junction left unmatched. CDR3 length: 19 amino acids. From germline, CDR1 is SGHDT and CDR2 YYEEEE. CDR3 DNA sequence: TGTGCCAGCAGCCCAAGAGGGACAGGGGAGAGCTCCTATAATTCACCCCTCCACTTT. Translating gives CASSPRGTGESSYNSPLHF.

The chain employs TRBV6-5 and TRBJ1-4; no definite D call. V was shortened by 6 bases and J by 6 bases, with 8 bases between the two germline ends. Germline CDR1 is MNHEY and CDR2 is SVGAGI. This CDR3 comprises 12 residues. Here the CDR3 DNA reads TGTGCCAGCAGCTATGGGGATGAAAAACTGTTTTTT. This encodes CASSYGDEKLFF.

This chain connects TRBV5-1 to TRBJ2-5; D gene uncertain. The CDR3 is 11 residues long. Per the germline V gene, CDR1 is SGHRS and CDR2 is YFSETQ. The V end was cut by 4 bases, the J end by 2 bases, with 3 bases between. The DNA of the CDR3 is TGCGCCAGCAGCCTTCAAGAGACCCAGTACTTC. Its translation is CASSLQETQYF. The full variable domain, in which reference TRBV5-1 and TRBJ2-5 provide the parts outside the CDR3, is KAGVTQTPRYLIKTRGQQVTLSCSPISGHRSVSWYQQTPGQGLQFLFEYFSETQRNKGNFPGRFSGRQFSNSRSEMNVSTLELGDSALYLCASSLQETQYFGPGTRLLVL.

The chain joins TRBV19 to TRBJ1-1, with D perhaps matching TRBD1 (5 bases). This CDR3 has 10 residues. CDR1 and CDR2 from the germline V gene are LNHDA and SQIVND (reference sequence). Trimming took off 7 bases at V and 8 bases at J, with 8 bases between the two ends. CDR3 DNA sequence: TGTGCCAGTATTGGGGGGGAAGCTTTCTTT. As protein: CASIGGEAFF.

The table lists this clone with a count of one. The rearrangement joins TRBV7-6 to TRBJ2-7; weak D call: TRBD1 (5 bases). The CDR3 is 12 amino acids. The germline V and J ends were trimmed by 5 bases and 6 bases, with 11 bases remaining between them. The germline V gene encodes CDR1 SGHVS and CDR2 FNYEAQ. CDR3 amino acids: CASSVRDGEQYF. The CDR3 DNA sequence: TGTGCCAGCAGCGTCAGGGATGGCGAGCAGTACTTC.

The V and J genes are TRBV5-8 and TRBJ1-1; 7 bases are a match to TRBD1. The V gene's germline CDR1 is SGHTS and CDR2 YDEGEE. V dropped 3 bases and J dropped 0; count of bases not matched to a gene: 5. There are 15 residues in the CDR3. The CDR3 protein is CASSSPQGLNTEAFF. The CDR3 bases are TGTGCCAGCAGCTCGCCACAGGGGTTGAACACTGAAGCTTTCTTT. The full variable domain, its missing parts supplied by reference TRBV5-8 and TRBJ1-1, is EAGVTQSPTHLIKTRGQQATLRCSPISGHTSVYWYQQALGLGLQFLLWYDEGEERNRGNFPPRFSGRQFPNYSSELNVNALELEDSALYLCASSSPQGLNTEAFFGQGTRLTVV.

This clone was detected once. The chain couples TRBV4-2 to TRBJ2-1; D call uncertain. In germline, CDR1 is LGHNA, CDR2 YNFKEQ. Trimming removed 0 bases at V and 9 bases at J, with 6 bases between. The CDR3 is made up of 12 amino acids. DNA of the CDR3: TGTGCCAGCAGCCAAGATCGTGGTGAGCAGTTCTTC. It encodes CASSQDRGEQFF.

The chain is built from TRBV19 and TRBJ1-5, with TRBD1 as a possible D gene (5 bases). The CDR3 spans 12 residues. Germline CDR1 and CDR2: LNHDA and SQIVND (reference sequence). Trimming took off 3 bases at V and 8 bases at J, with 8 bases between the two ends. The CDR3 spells CASSIRGEPQHF. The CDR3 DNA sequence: TGTGCCAGTAGTATTCGGGGGGAGCCCCAGCATTTT. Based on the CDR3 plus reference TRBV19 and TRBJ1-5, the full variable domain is DGGITQSPKYLFRKEGQNVTLSCEQNLNHDAMYWYRQDPGQGLRLIYYSQIVNDFQKGDIAEGYSVSREKKESFPLTVTSAQKNPTAFYLCASSIRGEPQHFGDGTRLSIL.

CDR3 sequence reads: CASSMVAGIYGYTF. Written as DNA, the CDR3 is TGTGCCAGTAGTATGGTAGCAGGGATCTATGGCTACACCTTC. J is TRBJ1-2 and V is TRBV19, with TRBD1 as a possible D gene (5 bases). Per the germline V gene, CDR1 is LNHDA and CDR2 is SQIVND (reference sequence). This CDR3 comprises 14 residues. The V end lost 3 bases, the J end lost 4 bases, and 12 bases lay between the germline ends.

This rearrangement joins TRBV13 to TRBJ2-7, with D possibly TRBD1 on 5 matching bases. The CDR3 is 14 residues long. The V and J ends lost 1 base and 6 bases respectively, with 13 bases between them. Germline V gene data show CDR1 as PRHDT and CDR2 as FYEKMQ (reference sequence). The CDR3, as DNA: TGTGCCAGCAGCTTAGCGGCAGGGCTGGGCGAGCAGTACTTC. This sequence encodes CASSLAAGLGEQYF.

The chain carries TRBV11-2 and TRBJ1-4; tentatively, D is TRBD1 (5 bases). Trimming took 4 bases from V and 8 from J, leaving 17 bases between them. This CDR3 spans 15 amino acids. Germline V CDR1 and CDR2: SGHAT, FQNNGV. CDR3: CASSYTWGGDEKLFF. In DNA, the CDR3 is TGTGCCAGCAGCTACACCTGGGGGGGTGACGAAAAACTGTTTTTT.

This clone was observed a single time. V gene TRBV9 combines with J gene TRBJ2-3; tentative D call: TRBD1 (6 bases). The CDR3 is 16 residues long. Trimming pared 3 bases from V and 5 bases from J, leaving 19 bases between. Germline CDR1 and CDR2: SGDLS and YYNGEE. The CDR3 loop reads CASSGPGHQSLDTQYF. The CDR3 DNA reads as TGTGCCAGCAGCGGGCCGGGACATCAATCCCTAGATACGCAGTATTTT.

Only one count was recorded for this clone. CDR3 amino acids: CASSLAGQQETQYF. CDR3 in DNA: TGTGCCAGCAGCCTAGCGGGGCAACAAGAGACCCAGTACTTC. V usage is TRBV11-2 and J usage is TRBJ2-5; 9 bases fit TRBD2. This CDR3 spans 14 amino acids. Germline V gene lookup returns CDR1 SGHAT and CDR2 FQNNGV. The V and J ends lost 5 bases and 2 bases, in that order; junction bases with no gene match: 3.

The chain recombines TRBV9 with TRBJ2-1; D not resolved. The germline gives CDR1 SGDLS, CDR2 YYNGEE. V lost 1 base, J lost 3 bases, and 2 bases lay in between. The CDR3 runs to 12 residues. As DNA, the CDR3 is TGTGCCAGCAGCGTAAGCTACAATGAGCAGTTCTTC. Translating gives CASSVSYNEQFF.

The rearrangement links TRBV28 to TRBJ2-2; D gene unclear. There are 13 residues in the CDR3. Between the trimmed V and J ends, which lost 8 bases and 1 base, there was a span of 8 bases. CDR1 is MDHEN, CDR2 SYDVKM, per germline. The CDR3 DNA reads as TGTGCCAGCCAAACAAGGAACACCGGGGAGCTGTTTTTT. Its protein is CASQTRNTGELFF. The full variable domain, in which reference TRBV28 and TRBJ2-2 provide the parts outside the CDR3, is DVKVTQSSRYLVKRTGEKVFLECVQDMDHENMFWYRQDPGLGLRLIYFSYDVKMKEKGDIPEGYSVSREKKERFSLILESASTNQTSMYLCASQTRNTGELFFGEGSRLTVL.

The CDR3 DNA sequence: TGTGCCAGCAGCTTACATTTATCAGGGGCCCCCACCGGGGAGCTGTTTTTT. Its translation is CASSLHLSGAPTGELFF. The V and J genes are TRBV7-8 and TRBJ2-2, with a tentative D call TRBD1 (6 bases). Germline values: CDR1 SGHVS, CDR2 FQNEAQ. This CDR3 is built from 17 residues. V was pared by 2 bases and J by 4 bases, with 17 bases between.

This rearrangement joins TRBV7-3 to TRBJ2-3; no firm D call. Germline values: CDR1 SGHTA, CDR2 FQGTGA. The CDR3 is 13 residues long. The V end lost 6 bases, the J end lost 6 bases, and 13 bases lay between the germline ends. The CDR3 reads CASRPDASDTQYF. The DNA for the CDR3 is TGTGCCAGCAGACCCGACGCCTCGGATACGCAGTATTTT.